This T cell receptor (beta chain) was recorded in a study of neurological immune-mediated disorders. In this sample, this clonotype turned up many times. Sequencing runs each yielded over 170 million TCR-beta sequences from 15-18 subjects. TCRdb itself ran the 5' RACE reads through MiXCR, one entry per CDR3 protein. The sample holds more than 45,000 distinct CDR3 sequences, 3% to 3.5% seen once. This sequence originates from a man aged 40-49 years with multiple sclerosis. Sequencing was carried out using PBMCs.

The CDR3 region is CASSDLGQGQYF. The CDR3 bases are TGCGCCAGCAGTGATCTGGGACAGGGCCAGTATTTT. The rearrangement links TRBV10-1 to TRBJ2-3; 9 bases align to TRBD1. CDR1 WNHNN and CDR2 SYGVQD come from the germline V gene (reference sequence). V trimming: 3 bases; J trimming: 12 bases; junction bases outside the gene matches: 4. CDR3 size: 12 residues.